These 30 T cell receptor beta chains were sequenced from one sample in a study of OX40 agonist ivuxolimab in advanced cancers. Here immunoSEQ multiplex PCR was the method, and the copy in TCRdb shows in-frame clones only, minus some. The sample contains about 39,000 clones, approximately 90% of which appear only once. This specimen was CD4+ or CD8+ T cells sorted from blood, taken in a trial of the OX40 agonist ivuxolimab. The receptors were gathered from an adult with an advanced solid tumor such as melanoma, head and neck, liver or kidney cancer.

The J gene is TRBJ2-5, the V gene TRBV18; 9 nucleotides match TRBD1. CDR1 is KGHSH and CDR2 is LQKENI in the germline V gene. This CDR3 spans 14 amino acids. Germline trimming cut 2 bases from V and 2 bases from J; bases unmatched to any gene: 0. In DNA, the CDR3 is TGTGCCAGCTCACCAGACAGGGGGCAAGAGACCCAGTACTTC. Translated, it gives CASSPDRGQETQYF.

The chain links TRBV4-3 to TRBJ2-3, with TRBD1 as a possible D gene (6 bases). The CDR3 sequence is 16 residues long. Trimming shortened V by 0 bases and J by 2 bases, and 12 bases separated the two germline ends. Germline V CDR1 and CDR2: LGHNA, YSLEER. CDR3 in DNA: TGCGCCAGCAGCCAAGACGGCAGGGGTTTCACAGATACGCAGTATTTT. This sequence encodes CASSQDGRGFTDTQYF.

The genes are TRBV28 and TRBJ2-5; no definite D call. Germline assignment: CDR1 MDHEN and CDR2 SYDVKM. V dropped 0 bases and J dropped 2 bases, with 10 bases sitting between them. CDR3 length equals 15 residues. CDR3 region: CASSLWGSSQETQYF. For the CDR3, the DNA is TGTGCCAGCAGTTTATGGGGCAGTTCACAAGAGACCCAGTACTTC.

The V call is TRBV7-9, the J call TRBJ2-5; D is perhaps TRBD1 (6 bases). Germline lookup yields CDR1 SEHNR and CDR2 FQNEAQ (reference sequence). Between the trimmed V and J ends, which lost 4 bases and 5 bases, there was a span of 20 bases. The CDR3 contains 16 residues. CDR3 protein: CASSSADRTEWETQYF. The CDR3 DNA reads TGTGCCAGCAGCTCAGCGGACAGAACCGAGTGGGAGACCCAGTACTTC.

The gene calls are TRBV19 and TRBJ1-5; D gene unclear. There are 14 residues in the CDR3. The V end was cut by 7 bases, the J end by 0 bases, with 10 bases between. Germline V lookup: CDR1 LNHDA, CDR2 SQIVND (reference sequence). The CDR3, as DNA: TGTGCCAGTACCTCCAAGAATAGCAATCAGCCCCAGCATTTT. It codes for CASTSKNSNQPQHF.

The chain uses TRBV13 and TRBJ2-5; unclear D gene. The germline V gene encodes CDR1 PRHDT and CDR2 FYEKMQ (reference sequence). The CDR3 covers 15 residues. The V end lost 1 base, the J end lost 4 bases, and 13 bases lay between the germline ends. The CDR3 is CASSLAVGGTETQYF. The CDR3 DNA is TGTGCCAGCAGCTTAGCGGTCGGCGGAACAGAGACCCAGTACTTC.

This clone appeared a single time. V gene TRBV7-2 combines with J gene TRBJ2-3, with no clear D. The V gene's germline CDR1 is SGHTA and CDR2 FQGNSA. There are 12 residues in the CDR3. Trimming took off 5 bases at V and 6 bases at J, with 9 bases between the two ends. The CDR3 protein is CASSPNGDTQYF. The DNA of the CDR3 is TGTGCCAGCAGCCCGAACGGCGATACGCAGTATTTT. Full variable domain (missing parts from reference TRBV7-2 and TRBJ2-3): GAGVSQSPSNKVTEKGKDVELRCDPISGHTALYWYRQSLGQGLEFLIYFQGNSAPDKSGLPSDRFSAERTGGSVSTLTIQRTQQEDSAVYLCASSPNGDTQYFGPGTRLTVL.

The rearrangement uses TRBV9 and TRBJ2-7; D may correspond to TRBD1 or TRBD2 (6 bases each). This CDR3 is 14 amino acids long. Germline V gene lookup returns CDR1 SGDLS and CDR2 YYNGEE. V shed 3 bases and J shed 6 bases, with 16 bases lying between them. The CDR3 here is CASSAPGGESEQYF. The CDR3 region has the DNA TGTGCCAGCAGCGCCCCCGGGGGCGAATCCGAGCAGTACTTC. The complete variable domain, with remaining parts taken from reference TRBV9 and TRBJ2-7, reads DSGVTQTPKHLITATGQRVTLRCSPRSGDLSVYWYQQSLDQGLQFLIQYYNGEERAKGNILERFSAQQFPDLHSELNLSSLELGDSALYFCASSAPGGESEQYFGPGTRLTVT.

This chain links TRBV11-2 with TRBJ2-5; 9 bases align to TRBD2. There are 17 residues in the CDR3. Trimming removed 5 bases from V and 2 bases from J; junction bases left unmatched: 12. Per the germline V gene, CDR1 is SGHAT and CDR2 is FQNNGV. CDR3 in amino acids: CASSEGSGLAVQETQYF. For the CDR3, the DNA is TGTGCCAGCAGCGAAGGTTCGGGACTAGCAGTGCAAGAGACCCAGTACTTC.

This clone was recorded only once. V gene TRBV6-5 combines with J gene TRBJ2-7; no clear D gene. Trimming took 5 bases from V and 5 from J, leaving 16 bases between them. CDR1 MNHEY and CDR2 SVGAGI come from the germline V gene. The CDR3 sequence is 14 residues long. The CDR3 sequence: CASSEWAGSHEQYF. Written as DNA, the CDR3 is TGTGCCAGCAGTGAATGGGCTGGGTCCCACGAGCAGTACTTC.

V gene TRBV27 combines with J gene TRBJ2-3, with TRBD1 matching 7 bases. Germline V CDR1 and CDR2: MNHEY, SMNVEV (reference sequence). CDR3 length: 15 amino acids. V shed 4 bases and J 6 bases; nucleotides not matched to a gene: 10. In nucleotides, the CDR3 is TGTGCCAGCAGTTCCCTACAGGGGATGGCTGATACGCAGTATTTT. Its protein is CASSSLQGMADTQYF.

The CDR3 is CASSLDRGSYEQYF. The DNA for the CDR3 is TGTGCCAGCAGCCTAGACAGGGGGTCCTACGAGCAGTACTTC. The chain combines TRBV9 with TRBJ2-7; 9 bases align to TRBD1. Germline loops: CDR1 SGDLS, CDR2 YYNGEE. CDR3 length: 14 amino acids. V dropped 4 bases and J dropped 1; count of bases not matched to a gene: 3.

This clone was recorded once. The chain carries TRBV11-2 and TRBJ2-1; 7 bases line up with TRBD2. Germline values: CDR1 SGHAT, CDR2 FQNNGV. The V and J ends lost 2 bases and 5 bases, in that order; junction bases with no gene match: 6. The CDR3 is 15 amino acids. CDR3 amino acids: CASSLPASGNNEQFF. The DNA for the CDR3 is TGTGCCAGCAGCTTACCGGCTAGCGGAAACAATGAGCAGTTCTTC.

The CDR3 loop reads CSASAMDIQYF. The DNA for the CDR3 is TGCAGTGCTAGTGCTATGGACATTCAGTACTTC. The chain uses TRBV20-1 and TRBJ2-4; D is unresolved. Germline V gives CDR1 DFQATT, CDR2 SNEGSKA (reference sequence). Trimming took off 3 bases at V and 8 bases at J, with 8 bases between the two ends. The CDR3 extends over 11 amino acids.

The rearrangement uses TRBV10-2 and TRBJ1-1; TRBD1 might be the D (5 bases). There are 16 residues in the CDR3. Germline V lookup: CDR1 WSHSY, CDR2 SAAADI. Trimming shortened V by 4 bases and J by 5 bases, and 20 bases separated the two germline ends. As DNA, the CDR3 is TGCGCCAGCAGTGCAGTCGGCGGAGGGACTGGGACTGAAGCTTTCTTT. Translating gives CASSAVGGGTGTEAFF.

The chain links TRBV6-5 to TRBJ2-7, with 8 positions matching TRBD2. V gave up 6 bases and J gave up 2 bases; unmatched junction bases: 6. CDR1 is MNHEY and CDR2 is SVGAGI in the germline V gene. This CDR3 is built from 14 residues. The CDR3 sequence: CASSSGAGAYEQYF. CDR3 in DNA: TGTGCCAGCAGCTCGGGAGCGGGGGCCTACGAGCAGTACTTC.

This clone was observed a handful of times. V gene TRBV13 combines with J gene TRBJ2-7; unclear D gene. V dropped 5 bases and J dropped 4 bases, with 15 bases sitting between them. Germline-derived CDR1 and CDR2 are PRHDT and FYEKMQ (reference sequence). This CDR3 spans 14 amino acids. CDR3 nucleotides: TGTGCCAGCAGCCCTGGTCTGGTTGGATACGAGCAGTACTTC. It is translated as CASSPGLVGYEQYF.

This sequence joins TRBV4-1 and TRBJ2-7; 7 bases line up with TRBD2. Germline V gene data show CDR1 as MGHRA and CDR2 as YSYEKL. The CDR3 totals 18 residues. Trimming cost V 3 bases and J 0 bases; bases outside gene matches: 14. CDR3 loop: CASSHEPTGLVDSYEQYF. CDR3 DNA sequence: TGCGCCAGCAGCCACGAACCCACTGGACTAGTTGACTCCTACGAGCAGTACTTC.

The chain couples TRBV5-4 to TRBJ2-7; 16 nucleotides line up with TRBD2. After removal of 5 bases from V and 2 bases from J, the junction contained 7 bases not matched to a gene. CDR1 SGHNT and CDR2 YYREEE come from the germline V gene (reference sequence). This CDR3 is built from 17 residues. The CDR3 sequence: CASSYAGTSGRAYEQYF. In DNA, the CDR3 is TGTGCCAGCAGTTACGCCGGGACTAGCGGGAGGGCCTACGAGCAGTACTTC.

The chain employs TRBV19 and TRBJ1-3, with 8 bases lining up with TRBD1. The V gene's germline CDR1 is LNHDA and CDR2 SQIVND (reference sequence). The V segment lost 6 bases and the J segment 3 bases; nucleotides outside the gene matches: 10. The CDR3 extends over 16 amino acids. The CDR3 loop is CASSIGQGRSGNTIYF. CDR3 sequence (DNA): TGTGCCAGTAGCATTGGACAGGGTAGAAGTGGAAACACCATATATTTT.

The rearrangement links TRBV5-1 to TRBJ2-1, with 9 bases that match TRBD1. Per the germline V gene, CDR1 is SGHRS and CDR2 is YFSETQ. V trimming: 2 bases; J trimming: 3 bases; junction bases outside the gene matches: 6. The CDR3 loop spans 16 amino acids. For the CDR3, the DNA is TGCGCCAGCAGCTTTTCGATGGGACAGGGCTACAATGAGCAGTTCTTC. This translates into CASSFSMGQGYNEQFF.

This clone was picked up one time. The rearrangement uses TRBV5-1 and TRBJ1-1; D is unresolved. Germline-derived CDR1 and CDR2 are SGHRS and YFSETQ. The CDR3 length is 13 residues. V dropped 4 bases and J dropped 6 bases, with 13 bases sitting between them. The CDR3 region has the DNA TGCGCCAGCAGCCTTCAGGAGGGTGCTGAAGCTTTCTTT. Its protein is CASSLQEGAEAFF.

The chain uses TRBV6-1 and TRBJ1-2; 11 bases agree with TRBD1. V dropped 5 bases and J dropped 9; count of bases not matched to a gene: 8. Germline V gene sequence: CDR1 MNHNS, CDR2 SASEGT. The CDR3 totals 14 residues. The CDR3: CASSPLGTGGRYTF. For the CDR3, the DNA is TGTGCCAGCAGTCCACTAGGGACAGGGGGTCGCTACACCTTC.

The chain couples TRBV19 to TRBJ1-5, with D perhaps matching TRBD1 (6 bases). The CDR3 totals 16 residues. CDR1 and CDR2 from the germline V gene are LNHDA and SQIVND (reference sequence). With 2 bases removed from V and 3 bases from J, the gap between germline ends came to 14 bases. This chain's CDR3 is CASSIWQGIDNQPQHF. Written as DNA, the CDR3 is TGTGCCAGTAGTATATGGCAGGGGATTGACAATCAGCCCCAGCATTTT.

The CDR3 DNA reads TGCGCCAGCAGCTTGGGGACTAGCGGGCGAGATACGCAGTATTTT. Protein: CASSLGTSGRDTQYF. The chain couples TRBV5-1 to TRBJ2-3; 11 bases are a match to TRBD2. The CDR3 is 15 amino acids. The trim removed 0 bases at V and 5 bases at J, leaving 2 bases unmatched. Germline V gene data show CDR1 as SGHRS and CDR2 as YFSETQ.

This chain joins TRBV13 and TRBJ2-5, with 9 positions matching TRBD2. The CDR3 contains 15 residues. V dropped 6 bases and J dropped 4; count of bases not matched to a gene: 9. CDR1 is PRHDT and CDR2 is FYEKMQ in the germline V gene (reference sequence). CDR3 nucleotide sequence: TGTGCCAGCAGTCACATAGCGGGAGAGGGAGAGACCCAGTACTTC. Protein sequence: CASSHIAGEGETQYF.

The V call is TRBV4-1, the J call TRBJ2-1; TRBD2 matches at 8 bases. The trim removed 0 bases at V and 8 bases at J, leaving 6 bases unmatched. The CDR3 extends over 15 amino acids. Germline lookup yields CDR1 MGHRA and CDR2 YSYEKL. Here the CDR3 DNA reads TGCGCCAGCAGCCAAGAGGGGCGGGAGGTAGATGAGCAGTTCTTC. Amino acid sequence: CASSQEGREVDEQFF.

This clone is a singleton in its sample. V is TRBV6-1 and J is TRBJ1-5; 10 positions agree with TRBD1. This CDR3 region has 15 residues. The trim removed 6 bases at V and 5 bases at J, leaving 7 bases unmatched. Germline-derived CDR1 and CDR2 are MNHNS and SASEGT. The CDR3 DNA sequence: TGTGCCAGCAGGGACGACAGGGGGCTATATCAGCCCCAGCATTTT. Its translation is CASRDDRGLYQPQHF.

This clone was counted a few times. The rearrangement joins TRBV10-1 to TRBJ2-2; D not certain. V was shortened by 2 bases and J by 6 bases, with 4 bases between the two germline ends. The CDR3 contains 12 residues. Germline CDR1 reads WNHNN; CDR2 reads SYGVQD (reference sequence). The CDR3 sequence: CASSEGSGELFF. The CDR3 region has the DNA TGCGCCAGCAGTGAGGGTTCCGGGGAGCTGTTTTTT.

This rearrangement joins TRBV28 to TRBJ2-4, with D possibly being TRBD1 (5 bases). Trimming removed 9 bases from V and 6 bases from J, with 15 bases in between. CDR3 length equals 13 residues. CDR1 is MDHEN, CDR2 SYDVKM, per germline. DNA for the CDR3: TGTGCCAGTGAACAGGCCCTGGGAAACATTCAGTACTTC. It translates to CASEQALGNIQYF.